These 27 T cell receptor beta chains were sequenced from one sample in a study of CD4 T cells in relation to SARS-CoV-2 and coronaviruses. The table came from immunoSEQ multiplex PCR; TCRdb's copy has only in-frame clones and leaves some out. This table has under 25,000 clones, around 74% appearing once. These TCRs are of unknown antigen specificity. Before the COVID-19 pandemic, during about 2011-2018, CD4+ T cells were taken from unexposed donors. CD4+ T cells were isolated from the cells after nine to eleven days of culture. Sequencing was carried out using CD4+ T cells from PBMCs, cultured in vitro. The receptors derive from a human donor in good health.

The chain joins TRBV27 to TRBJ1-1; 10 bases match TRBD1. The V segment lost 6 bases and the J segment 4 bases; nucleotides outside the gene matches: 5. The CDR3 is made up of 14 amino acids. The germline V gene has CDR1 MNHEY and CDR2 SMNVEV (reference sequence). The CDR3 loop is CASSGQGDSTEAFF. CDR3 coding DNA: TGTGCCAGCAGCGGACAGGGGGATAGCACTGAAGCTTTCTTT.

This clone was seen only a few times. In DNA, the CDR3 is TGTGCCATCAGTGAGTCCGGACAGGGACTAATCTCTGGGGCCAACGTCCTGACTTTC. This sequence encodes CAISESGQGLISGANVLTF. The genes are TRBV10-3 and TRBJ2-6; TRBD1 is a possible D gene (8 bases). The germline CDR1 and CDR2 sequences are ENHRY and SYGVKD. The CDR3 has 19 residues. Trimming took 0 bases from V and 0 from J, leaving 15 bases between them.

The chain links TRBV7-9 to TRBJ1-5; unclear D gene. The CDR3 has 12 amino acids. V was pared by 3 bases and J by 3 bases, with 3 bases between. CDR1 is SEHNR, CDR2 FQNEAQ, per germline (reference sequence). CDR3 loop: CASSLDNQPQHF. The DNA of the CDR3 is TGTGCCAGCAGCTTGGACAATCAGCCCCAGCATTTT.

The rearrangement uses TRBV19 and TRBJ1-1; D uncertain. Germline CDR1 reads LNHDA; CDR2 reads SQIVND (reference sequence). Trimming left V 6 bases short and J 1 base short, with 12 bases between. CDR3 length: 14 residues. The CDR3 sequence is CASRGLPSNTEAFF. CDR3 DNA sequence: TGTGCCAGTAGAGGGCTCCCCTCGAACACTGAAGCTTTCTTT. The complete variable domain, with remaining parts taken from reference TRBV19 and TRBJ1-1, reads DGGITQSPKYLFRKEGQNVTLSCEQNLNHDAMYWYRQDPGQGLRLIYYSQIVNDFQKGDIAEGYSVSREKKESFPLTVTSAQKNPTAFYLCASRGLPSNTEAFFGQGTRLTVV.

The chain combines TRBV19 with TRBJ2-2, with D tentatively TRBD2 (6 bases). CDR1 is LNHDA, CDR2 SQIVND, per germline (reference sequence). This CDR3 contains 14 residues. V dropped 5 bases and J dropped 7 bases, with 14 bases sitting between them. CDR3 in DNA: TGTGCCAGTAGTCAGGGTCGGGGGAACGGGGAGCTGTTTTTT. This encodes CASSQGRGNGELFF. Full variable domain (rest looked up from reference TRBV19 and TRBJ2-2): DGGITQSPKYLFRKEGQNVTLSCEQNLNHDAMYWYRQDPGQGLRLIYYSQIVNDFQKGDIAEGYSVSREKKESFPLTVTSAQKNPTAFYLCASSQGRGNGELFFGEGSRLTVL.

V and J are TRBV2 and TRBJ2-3; maybe TRBD2 (6 bases). Trimming pared 2 bases from V and 2 bases from J, leaving 11 bases between. This CDR3 has 15 amino acids. The germline V gene has CDR1 SNHLY and CDR2 FYNNEI. The CDR3 DNA sequence: TGTGCCAGCAGTGAACGGTGGGAGGTCACAGATACGCAGTATTTT. Translated, it gives CASSERWEVTDTQYF.

This clone was counted between two and nine times. V and J are TRBV5-1 and TRBJ2-5; perhaps TRBD1 as D (6 bases). The germline V and J ends were trimmed by 4 bases and 2 bases, with 15 bases remaining between them. The CDR3 loop spans 15 amino acids. Per the germline V gene, CDR1 is SGHRS and CDR2 is YFSETQ. The CDR3 spells CASSGGGPQQETQYF. CDR3 in DNA: TGCGCCAGCAGCGGGGGCGGGCCGCAACAAGAGACCCAGTACTTC.

This clone was detected only a few times. The rearrangement links TRBV19 to TRBJ1-1; 8 positions match TRBD1. The germline V gene encodes CDR1 LNHDA and CDR2 SQIVND (reference sequence). Trimming at V came to 7 bases and at J to 4 bases, leaving 5 bases not matched to a gene. The length of the CDR3 is 13 residues. DNA for the CDR3: TGTGCCAGTACCTCGGGACAGGTCACTGAAGCTTTCTTT. The encoded protein is CASTSGQVTEAFF.

This clone came up once. The chain uses TRBV6-6 and TRBJ1-2; TRBD1 aligns across 10 bases. V was pared by 6 bases and J by 7 bases, with 8 bases of the junction left unmatched. The germline V gene has CDR1 MNHNY and CDR2 SVGAGI (reference sequence). CDR3 length equals 14 residues. The CDR3 reads CASSNGQGGSGYTF. The CDR3 DNA reads TGTGCCAGCAGCAACGGACAGGGGGGTTCTGGCTACACCTTC.

The rearrangement joins TRBV7-3 to TRBJ1-5, with TRBD1 identical over 9 bases. The CDR3 spans 17 residues. Trimming cost V 1 base and J 1 base; bases outside gene matches: 5. Germline V gene lookup returns CDR1 SGHTA and CDR2 FQGTGA. CDR3 residues: CASSLKRDRVSNQPQHF. Here the CDR3 DNA reads TGTGCCAGCAGCTTAAAGAGGGACAGGGTGAGCAATCAGCCCCAGCATTTT.

The rearrangement uses TRBV27 and TRBJ2-1; 12 nucleotides align to TRBD2. Losses at the gene ends were 2 bases for V and 15 bases for J; bases not matched to a gene: 8. The CDR3 loop spans 14 amino acids. Germline CDR1 MNHEY, CDR2 SMNVEV (reference sequence). The CDR3: CASSLTSGGPVRFF. In nucleotides, the CDR3 is TGTGCCAGCAGTTTAACTAGCGGGGGGCCCGTACGGTTCTTC.

This sequence joins TRBV6-1 and TRBJ2-7; 9 bases are shared with TRBD1. This CDR3 spans 16 amino acids. CDR1 and CDR2 (germline): MNHNS, SASEGT. J was trimmed by 2 bases and V by 1 base; bases with no gene match: 6. The CDR3 DNA reads as TGTGCCAGCAGTGAAGTTGGGGGACAGGGACCCTACGAGCAGTACTTC. Its translation: CASSEVGGQGPYEQYF.

This chain joins TRBV6-5 and TRBJ1-5, with D possibly TRBD1 on 6 matching bases. The CDR3 spans 15 residues. Between the trimmed V and J ends, which lost 2 bases and 11 bases, there was a span of 19 bases. Germline V lookup: CDR1 MNHEY, CDR2 SVGAGI. The CDR3 loop is CASSYAPWGAGTQHF. The CDR3 DNA reads TGTGCCAGCAGTTACGCTCCCTGGGGGGCCGGGACCCAGCATTTT.

CDR3 DNA sequence: TGTGCCAGCAGGATGGACAGGCCTTCTACCATTCAGTACTTC. Its protein is CASRMDRPSTIQYF. The chain combines TRBV2 with TRBJ2-4; 7 positions agree with TRBD1. The germline V gene has CDR1 SNHLY and CDR2 FYNNEI. V shed 6 bases, J shed 9 bases, and the junction held 11 bases outside the gene matches. The CDR3 is 14 amino acids.

This chain uses TRBV7-9 with TRBJ2-3; perhaps TRBD2 as D (5 bases). V was cut by 6 bases and J by 2 bases, with 24 bases left in between. CDR3 length: 18 amino acids. CDR1 is SEHNR and CDR2 is FQNEAQ in the germline V gene (reference sequence). CDR3 residues: CASRYSPMDGNPTDTQYF. The CDR3 bases are TGTGCCAGCAGATACAGCCCGATGGACGGGAACCCCACAGATACGCAGTATTTT.

Only one count was recorded for this clone. The gene calls are TRBV9 and TRBJ2-1; 13 bases align to TRBD2. V lost 3 bases and J lost 9; bases outside the gene matches: 9. The CDR3 loop spans 16 amino acids. From germline, CDR1 is SGDLS and CDR2 YYNGEE. The CDR3, as DNA: TGTGCCAGCAGCGGACAACTAGCGGGAGGGCTCCGTGAGCAGTTCTTC. It yields the protein CASSGQLAGGLREQFF.

A few counts support this clone. V usage is TRBV2 and J usage is TRBJ2-3; possibly TRBD1 or TRBD2 for D (5 bases each). In germline, CDR1 is SNHLY, CDR2 FYNNEI. The length of the CDR3 is 13 residues. V was clipped by 4 bases and J by 4 bases, with 9 bases between them. CDR3: CASSGDGSDTQYF. The CDR3 region has the DNA TGTGCCAGCAGTGGGGACGGCTCAGATACGCAGTATTTT.

The gene calls are TRBV30 and TRBJ2-7; TRBD2 might be the D (5 bases). V dropped 4 bases and J dropped 4 bases, with 11 bases sitting between them. This CDR3 is 12 amino acids long. Germline-derived CDR1 and CDR2 are GTSNPN and SVGIG (reference sequence). The CDR3: CAWNGGGYEQYF. DNA of the CDR3: TGTGCCTGGAACGGCGGCGGGTACGAGCAGTACTTC.

V is TRBV9 and J is TRBJ1-6, with no clear D. Germline assignment: CDR1 SGDLS and CDR2 YYNGEE. The CDR3 sequence is 12 residues long. With 3 bases removed from V and 16 bases from J, the gap between germline ends came to 14 bases. CDR3: CASSAPGSPLHF. DNA for the CDR3: TGTGCCAGCAGCGCGCCCGGATCTCCGCTCCACTTT.

This clone was counted only a few times. CDR3 amino acids: CASSFQHFEKLFF. DNA of the CDR3: TGTGCCAGCAGTTTTCAACACTTCGAAAAACTGTTTTTT. The chain recombines TRBV27 with TRBJ1-4; D not resolved. V shed 3 bases and J shed 8 bases, with 10 bases lying between them. The CDR3 is 13 residues long. Looked up from germline, CDR1 is MNHEY and CDR2 is SMNVEV (reference sequence).

The gene calls are TRBV28 and TRBJ1-6; D call uncertain. CDR3 length: 16 amino acids. Germline V CDR1 and CDR2: MDHEN, SYDVKM. Trimming took 6 bases from V and 11 from J, leaving 23 bases between them. In DNA, the CDR3 is TGTGCCAGCAGCACACTCGCTCCTGACTCCCTTGCACCCCTCCACTTT. This gives the protein CASSTLAPDSLAPLHF. The whole variable domain, filled in from reference TRBV28 and TRBJ1-6, reads DVKVTQSSRYLVKRTGEKVFLECVQDMDHENMFWYRQDPGLGLRLIYFSYDVKMKEKGDIPEGYSVSREKKERFSLILESASTNQTSMYLCASSTLAPDSLAPLHFGNGTRLTVT.

The chain couples TRBV18 to TRBJ2-5; 7 nucleotides align to TRBD2. V was clipped by 1 base and J by 5 bases; unmatched bases: 10. CDR3 length: 16 amino acids. Germline assignment: CDR1 KGHSH and CDR2 LQKENI. In DNA, the CDR3 is TGTGCCAGCTCACCACGAGTGGGAGGGCCTCTTGAGACCCAGTACTTC. Translating it yields CASSPRVGGPLETQYF. Looking up the rest from reference TRBV18 and TRBJ2-5 gives the full variable domain: NAGVMQNPRHLVRRRGQEARLRCSPMKGHSHVYWYRQLPEEGLKFMVYLQKENIIDESGMPKERFSAEFPKEGPSILRIQQVVRGDSAAYFCASSPRVGGPLETQYFGPGTRLLVL.

CDR3 in DNA: TGTGCCAGCAGTTTCTCGACAGGGGGCGCCTACAATGAGCAGTTCTTC. Residues: CASSFSTGGAYNEQFF. The chain joins TRBV6-5 to TRBJ2-1, with TRBD1 matching 10 bases. This CDR3 has 16 residues. The trim removed 4 bases at V and 2 bases at J, leaving 5 bases unmatched. CDR1 and CDR2 from the germline V gene are MNHEY and SVGAGI.

The chain joins TRBV4-2 to TRBJ2-6, with a weak D call TRBD1 (5 bases). The CDR3 has 17 residues. V gave up 2 bases and J gave up 0 bases, with 11 bases separating them. CDR1 is LGHNA and CDR2 is YNFKEQ in the germline V gene. The CDR3 protein is CASSQTTANSGANVLTF. The CDR3 bases are TGTGCCAGCAGCCAAACGACAGCGAACTCTGGGGCCAACGTCCTGACTTTC.

The J gene is TRBJ2-2, the V gene TRBV7-9, with 9 bases aligning to TRBD2. The CDR3 length is 17 residues. Trimming at V came to 2 bases and at J to 3 bases, leaving 7 bases not matched to a gene. CDR1 SEHNR and CDR2 FQNEAQ come from the germline V gene (reference sequence). The CDR3, as DNA: TGTGCCAGCAGCTTACTGCGGGAGGGCCGGGACACCGGGGAGCTGTTTTTT. Translation: CASSLLREGRDTGELFF. Looking up the rest from reference TRBV7-9 and TRBJ2-2 gives the full variable domain: DTGVSQNPRHKITKRGQNVTFRCDPISEHNRLYWYRQTLGQGPEFLTYFQNEAQLEKSRLLSDRFSAERPKGSFSTLEIQRTEQGDSAMYLCASSLLREGRDTGELFFGEGSRLTVL.

J is TRBJ2-1 and V is TRBV7-3; D might be TRBD1 (5 bases). The germline CDR1 and CDR2 sequences are SGHTA and FQGTGA. This CDR3 region has 13 residues. Deletions cut 2 bases from V and 6 bases from J, with 8 bases between. CDR3 residues: CASSLPGLNEQFF. In nucleotides, the CDR3 is TGTGCCAGCAGCTTACCAGGGCTCAATGAGCAGTTCTTC.

The chain links TRBV7-6 to TRBJ2-1; possible D gene TRBD2, 5 bases. Germline CDR1 SGHVS, CDR2 FNYEAQ. The V end lost 1 base, the J end lost 6 bases, and 16 bases lay between the germline ends. The CDR3 sequence is 16 residues long. CDR3 protein: CASSLGAGDAGNEQFF. As DNA, the CDR3 is TGTGCCAGCAGCTTAGGAGCAGGAGATGCGGGCAATGAGCAGTTCTTC.